These 20 T cell receptor beta chains originate from one sample sequenced in a study of T cells in Graves' hyperthyroidism and ophthalmopathy. TCR beta CDR3 regions were amplified from RNA transcripts. Carried out on the TCR CDR3, a first-round RT-PCR used the HTBI primer set. Each CDR3 protein is one row after TCRdb ran MiXCR on the multiplex PCR reads. The data show about 600,000 distinct CDR3 sequences, about a sixth seen once. Sequenced sample: blood. These receptors were taken from a woman between 35 and 50 years old with Graves' ophthalmopathy.

In this sample, this clonotype turned up a few times. The CDR3 DNA is TGTGCCAGCAGTTTGCAGGGGGGACTAGCGGGAGGGCGTAGGGCCAACGTCCTGACTTTC. It translates to CASSLQGGLAGGRRANVLTF. This chain links TRBV28 with TRBJ2-6; TRBD2 aligns across 16 bases. V shed 3 bases and J 5 bases; nucleotides not matched to a gene: 10. Germline values: CDR1 MDHEN, CDR2 SYDVKM. The CDR3 length is 20 residues.

This sequence joins TRBV7-9 and TRBJ2-2, with D perhaps TRBD1 (6 bases). V lost 8 bases and J lost 5, with 18 bases in between. Germline values: CDR1 SEHNR, CDR2 FQNEAQ (reference sequence). The CDR3 runs 15 residues. CDR3 in DNA: TGTGCCAGCCGCCTCTCCGGGACAACAACCGGGGAGCTGTTTTTT. Translation: CASRLSGTTTGELFF.

This clonotype was counted many times. The V gene is TRBV20-1, the J gene TRBJ2-7, with TRBD2 matching 8 bases. The germline V gene encodes CDR1 DFQATT and CDR2 SNEGSKA (reference sequence). The J segment lost 1 base and the V segment lost 1 base, leaving 3 bases of the junction unmatched. The length of the CDR3 is 14 residues. CDR3 DNA sequence: TGCAGTGCTAGAGGACTAGCGAAATCCTACGAGCAGTACTTC. Encoded protein: CSARGLAKSYEQYF.

Only a few counts were recorded for this clonotype. V and J are TRBV28 and TRBJ2-5; 8 positions match TRBD2. The ends lost 4 bases at V and 2 bases at J; junction bases unmatched: 9. The CDR3 has 16 residues. CDR1 and CDR2 from the germline V gene are MDHEN and SYDVKM. The CDR3 DNA is TGTGCCAGCAGTTCAACTAGCGGAGGACCTCAAGAGACCCAGTACTTC. Translation gives CASSSTSGGPQETQYF.

Ten or more counts support this clonotype. The genes are TRBV28 and TRBJ1-5, with 7 bases fitting TRBD1. Germline CDR1 is MDHEN and CDR2 is SYDVKM. CDR3 length equals 14 residues. Trimming removed 6 bases from V and 5 bases from J; junction bases left unmatched: 7. CDR3 region: CASRSGTDYQPQHF. The CDR3 DNA reads as TGTGCCAGCAGATCCGGGACAGACTATCAGCCCCAGCATTTT.

In its sample, this clonotype was seen a few times. V is TRBV7-3 and J is TRBJ2-3; D is unclear. Trimming left V 4 bases short and J 2 bases short, with 7 bases between. Germline V CDR1 and CDR2: SGHTA, FQGTGA. The length of the CDR3 is 13 residues. Here the CDR3 reads CASSSSFTDTQYF. In DNA, the CDR3 is TGTGCCAGCAGCTCCTCGTTCACAGATACGCAGTATTTT.

The rearrangement links TRBV12-3 or TRBV12-4 to TRBJ2-1; TRBD2 might be the D (6 bases). This CDR3 spans 16 amino acids. V was trimmed by 5 bases and J by 5 bases, leaving 19 bases between them. CDR3 bases: TGTGCCAGCAGTCTTCCCCCACTAGCAGATAACAATGAGCAGTTCTTC. Translated, it gives CASSLPPLADNNEQFF.

This clonotype was recorded at least ten times. The J gene is TRBJ2-3, the V gene TRBV3-1, with D possibly TRBD2 on 6 matching bases. Trimming took off 1 base at V and 14 bases at J, with 19 bases between the two ends. Germline values: CDR1 LGHDT, CDR2 YNNKEL (reference sequence). The CDR3 totals 14 residues. The CDR3 sequence is CASSQGRDAPRVYF. For the CDR3, the DNA is TGTGCCAGCAGCCAAGGGAGGGACGCTCCTAGGGTGTATTTT.

A remark on this clonotype: A much larger clone differs by one base, so this may be a read error. The V and J genes are TRBV27 and TRBJ2-7; TRBD2 is a possible D gene (6 bases). The CDR3 has 16 residues. Germline CDR1 reads MNHEY; CDR2 reads SMNVEV (reference sequence). Trimming removed 2 bases at V and 6 bases at J, with 20 bases between. The CDR3 sequence is CASSLGACRRGSEQYF. DNA of the CDR3: TGTGCCAGCAGTTTAGGAGCGTGCCGACGGGGGTCCGAGCAGTACTTC.

This chain joins TRBV5-1 and TRBJ2-7; D may be TRBD1 (5 bases). V was cut by 4 bases and J by 1 base, with 12 bases left in between. This CDR3 contains 14 residues. From germline, CDR1 is SGHRS and CDR2 YFSETQ. CDR3 sequence (DNA): TGCGCCAGCAGCCCGAGGACACTTTCCTACGAGCAGTACTTC. As protein: CASSPRTLSYEQYF. Based on the CDR3 plus reference TRBV5-1 and TRBJ2-7, the full variable domain is KAGVTQTPRYLIKTRGQQVTLSCSPISGHRSVSWYQQTPGQGLQFLFEYFSETQRNKGNFPGRFSGRQFSNSRSEMNVSTLELGDSALYLCASSPRTLSYEQYFGPGTRLTVT.

Many counts were recorded for this clonotype. The chain recombines TRBV5-4 with TRBJ1-2, with D possibly being TRBD1 (5 bases). V shed 4 bases and J shed 2 bases, with 12 bases lying between them. The CDR3 runs to 14 residues. Germline V gene sequence: CDR1 SGHNT, CDR2 YYREEE (reference sequence). This CDR3 reads CASSTGTRNYGYTF. As DNA, the CDR3 is TGTGCCAGCAGCACGGGGACGCGAAACTATGGCTACACCTTC.

This clonotype was observed at least ten times. V usage is TRBV7-9 and J usage is TRBJ2-2, with a weak D call TRBD1 (7 bases). This CDR3 has 16 residues. From germline, CDR1 is SEHNR and CDR2 FQNEAQ (reference sequence). Trimming pared 5 bases from V and 0 bases from J, leaving 13 bases between. CDR3 DNA sequence: TGTGCCAGCAGCGCTGGAGGGGGCGCGAACACCGGGGAGCTGTTTTTT. Amino acid sequence: CASSAGGGANTGELFF.

This clonotype was observed a handful of times. The gene calls are TRBV27 and TRBJ2-4, with 9 bases fitting TRBD2. V shed 5 bases, J shed 7 bases, and the junction held 6 bases outside the gene matches. Germline CDR1 reads MNHEY; CDR2 reads SMNVEV (reference sequence). The CDR3 consists of 14 residues. CDR3 residues: CASSTQTSGNIQYF. The CDR3, as DNA: TGTGCCAGCAGTACCCAGACTAGCGGCAACATTCAGTACTTC.

Many counts were recorded for this clonotype. The genes are TRBV7-2 and TRBJ2-7; TRBD2 matches 7 bases. Germline assignment: CDR1 SGHTA and CDR2 FQGNSA. This CDR3 comprises 15 residues. V was pared by 3 bases and J by 1 base, with 6 bases of the junction left unmatched. The CDR3, as DNA: TGTGCCAGCAGCTTGTCGGGGGACTATTCCTACGAGCAGTACTTC. Translated, it gives CASSLSGDYSYEQYF. Full variable domain (outside the CDR3, taken from reference TRBV7-2 and TRBJ2-7): GAGVSQSPSNKVTEKGKDVELRCDPISGHTALYWYRQSLGQGLEFLIYFQGNSAPDKSGLPSDRFSAERTGGSVSTLTIQRTQQEDSAVYLCASSLSGDYSYEQYFGPGTRLTVT.

This clonotype was observed a single time. The gene calls are TRBV30 and TRBJ1-2; TRBD1 aligns across 8 bases. The V segment lost 4 bases and the J segment 4 bases; nucleotides outside the gene matches: 2. The CDR3 is made up of 12 amino acids. Germline CDR1 GTSNPN, CDR2 SVGIG (reference sequence). Here the CDR3 reads CAWTTGGYGYTF. The DNA for the CDR3 is TGTGCCTGGACAACAGGGGGCTATGGCTACACCTTC.

This chain uses TRBV10-3 with TRBJ1-5; the D is unclear. Germline CDR1 is ENHRY and CDR2 is SYGVKD. V was clipped by 3 bases and J by 1 base, with 10 bases between them. The CDR3 is 15 residues long. This CDR3 is CAISDSSLSNQPQHF. The CDR3, as DNA: TGTGCCATCAGTGATTCCTCGTTGAGCAATCAGCCCCAGCATTTT.

This clonotype was observed a handful of times. The V gene is TRBV20-1, the J gene TRBJ2-2; D is possibly TRBD1 or TRBD2 (5 bases each). Trimming stripped 1 base from V and 3 bases from J, with 12 bases between. CDR1 and CDR2 from the germline V gene are DFQATT and SNEGSKA (reference sequence). CDR3 length: 15 amino acids. CDR3 sequence: CSARGGSGHTGELFF. CDR3 coding DNA: TGCAGTGCTAGAGGGGGCTCGGGGCACACCGGGGAGCTGTTTTTT.

This clonotype was found a few times. The chain is built from TRBV6-5 and TRBJ2-7, with 9 bases lining up with TRBD1. The V and J ends lost 2 bases and 5 bases, in that order; junction bases with no gene match: 10. Germline V gene data show CDR1 as MNHEY and CDR2 as SVGAGI. CDR3 length: 16 residues. The CDR3 region has the DNA TGTGCCAGCAGTTACGAAGGGACAGGGAGAGAGAACGAGCAGTACTTC. Protein sequence: CASSYEGTGRENEQYF.

The V and J genes are TRBV29-1 and TRBJ2-3; no definite D call. The germline V and J ends were trimmed by 4 bases and 5 bases, with 19 bases remaining between them. CDR3 length: 15 amino acids. Germline CDR1 and CDR2: SQVTM and ANQGSEA. CDR3 sequence reads: CSVALYQVWEDTQYF. CDR3 sequence (DNA): TGCAGCGTTGCCCTGTATCAGGTATGGGAAGATACGCAGTATTTT.

V and J are TRBV18 and TRBJ2-2; unclear D gene. The CDR3 spans 16 residues. V was pared by 3 bases and J by 0 bases, with 11 bases between. The germline gives CDR1 KGHSH, CDR2 LQKENI. The CDR3 here is CASSPPETPNTGELFF. The CDR3, as DNA: TGTGCCAGCTCACCTCCGGAGACACCGAACACCGGGGAGCTGTTTTTT.